Listed here are 2 T cell receptor beta chains from one sample, sequenced in a study of cytomegalovirus exposure and HLA in healthy donors. A multiplex PCR was run with 60 Vbeta primers and 13 Jbeta primers. The table came from immunoSEQ multiplex PCR; TCRdb's copy has only in-frame clones and leaves some out. In the table there are 120,000 or so clones, roughly a tenth of which are singletons. Sequencing was performed on PBMCs. These receptors all stem from a woman under 30 in good health and CMV-seropositive.

The CDR3 DNA follows: TGTGCCAGCAGTTCCGGGGACAGGGGTGAAAAACTGTTTTTT. Translation: CASSSGDRGEKLFF. The V call is TRBV28, the J call TRBJ1-4; 10 bases are shared with TRBD1. The CDR3 extends over 14 amino acids. Germline-derived CDR1 and CDR2 are MDHEN and SYDVKM. J lost 7 bases, V lost 4 bases, and 3 bases had no gene match.

This chain connects TRBV7-3 to TRBJ2-5; 13 bases match TRBD2. The CDR3 totals 15 residues. V lost 2 bases to trimming and J lost 5 bases; unmatched junction nucleotides: 2. From germline, CDR1 is SGHTA and CDR2 FQGTGA. Here the CDR3 reads CASSLGLAGVETQYF. The DNA for the CDR3 is TGTGCCAGCAGCTTAGGACTAGCGGGAGTGGAGACCCAGTACTTC.